This T cell receptor beta chain was identified during a study of cytomegalovirus exposure and HLA in healthy donors. PCR involved 60 Vbeta and 13 Jbeta primers. Libraries were prepared by immunoSEQ multiplex PCR; TCRdb keeps only in-frame clonotypes and omits some of them. The sample holds more than 150,000 clones, approximately 80% seen once. V was cut by 0 bases and J by 8 bases, with 13 bases left in between. CDR1 SGHAT and CDR2 FQNNGV come from the germline V gene. CDR3 length: 14 amino acids. The chain has TRBV11-2 and TRBJ1-1; perhaps TRBD1 as D (5 bases). Sequences were obtained from PBMCs. This receptor was identified in a woman aged 50 to 65 in good health and CMV-seropositive. CDR3 residues: CASSLERVGGEAFF. The CDR3 nucleotides are TGTGCCAGCAGCTTAGAGCGGGTGGGGGGAGAAGCTTTCTTT.